The following is a T cell receptor beta chain sequence with its context. CDR1 SGHDT and CDR2 YYEEEE come from the germline V gene. Unmatched junction bases numbered 3, after V lost 4 bases and J lost 8 bases. This CDR3 region has 13 residues. This entry belongs to a study of blood T cell repertoires in COVID-19. Study-level information: COVID-19 samples from acute and convalescent phases originated in the United States, Italy and Spain. Nucleic acid was either cDNA or gDNA, and it came from T cells, B-cell-depleted T cells, or PBMCs.

Study processing details: Reference gene primers were amplified, and this amplification served to estimate nucleated cell counts. Only in-frame clones appear in the TCRdb table, and some are missing; sequencing was by immunoSEQ multiplex PCR. V and J calls and clone size are those listed in that table; D and trimming were worked out from the DNA. Of 55,000 to 60,000 clones detected, 76% appear once; the ten largest clones hold 22%. The origin of this receptor is a man aged 50 or older with active or convalescent COVID-19. This chain joins TRBV5-6 and TRBJ1-4, with 9 bases identical to TRBD1. The sequencing input was peripheral blood. Here the CDR3 reads CASSVTGGEKLFF. The CDR3 bases are TGTGCCAGCAGCGTTACAGGGGGCGAAAAACTGTTTTTT.